This T cell receptor (beta chain) was sequenced in a study of blood T cell repertoires in COVID-19. For the study at large: The analysed material was cDNA or gDNA that came from T cells, B-cell-depleted T cells, or PBMCs.

In the original analysis: Reference gene primer amplification in the assay estimated nucleated cell counts. Measured with immunoSEQ multiplex PCR; TCRdb has only the in-frame clones, and not every one. The V and J calls and clone size are taken from that table; D and trimming were inferred from the DNA. The sample lists about 210,000 clones; about 87% were seen once. The germline V gene has CDR1 MNHNY and CDR2 SVGAGI (reference sequence). CDR3 size: 14 residues. V lost 8 bases and J lost 0; bases outside the gene matches: 6. The sequenced material came from peripheral blood. The receptor was isolated from a man in his sixties with acute or convalescent COVID-19. This chain connects TRBV6-6 to TRBJ1-2, with 7 bases that match TRBD1. This CDR3 reads CASRQGRTNYGYTF. The CDR3 nucleotides read TGTGCCAGCCGACAGGGAAGGACTAACTATGGCTACACCTTC.